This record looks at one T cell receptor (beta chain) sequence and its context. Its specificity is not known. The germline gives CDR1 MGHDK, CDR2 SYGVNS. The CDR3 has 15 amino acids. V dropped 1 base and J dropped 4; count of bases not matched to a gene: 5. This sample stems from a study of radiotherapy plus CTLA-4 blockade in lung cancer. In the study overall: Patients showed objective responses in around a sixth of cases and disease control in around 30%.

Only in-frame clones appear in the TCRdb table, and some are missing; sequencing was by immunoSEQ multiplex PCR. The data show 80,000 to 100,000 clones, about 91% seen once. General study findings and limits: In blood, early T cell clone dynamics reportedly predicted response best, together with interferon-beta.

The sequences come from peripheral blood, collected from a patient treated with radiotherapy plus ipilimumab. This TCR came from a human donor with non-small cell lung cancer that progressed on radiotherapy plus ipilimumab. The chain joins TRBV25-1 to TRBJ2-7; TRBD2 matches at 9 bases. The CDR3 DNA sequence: TGTGCCAGCAGTGAATCTAGCGGGATTAGGTACGAGCAGTACTTC. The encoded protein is CASSESSGIRYEQYF.